The 6 T cell receptor beta chains given below trace back to one sample, sequenced in a study of cytomegalovirus exposure and HLA in healthy donors. The study ran its PCR with 60 Vbeta and 13 Jbeta primers. Some clones are missing from TCRdb's copy, which holds only in-frame ones; the method was immunoSEQ multiplex PCR. The data hold approximately 190,000 clones, with 77% observed a single time. The sample was PBMCs. These TCRs come from a woman aged 25 to 39 in good health and CMV-seropositive.

This clone showed up just once. The gene calls are TRBV30 and TRBJ2-7; the D gene is possibly TRBD2 (6 bases). Germline CDR1 GTSNPN, CDR2 SVGIG (reference sequence). The CDR3 has 15 amino acids. The V end was cut by 5 bases, the J end by 0 bases, with 17 bases between. DNA for the CDR3: TGTGCCTGGGGCTACCGGGGCGGGATCTCCTACGAGCAGTACTTC. Amino acid sequence: CAWGYRGGISYEQYF.

V and J are TRBV7-9 and TRBJ2-2, with TRBD2 as a possible D gene (5 bases). V was cut by 1 base and J by 6 bases, with 18 bases left in between. CDR1 is SEHNR, CDR2 FQNEAQ, per germline (reference sequence). The CDR3 is 17 residues long. DNA for the CDR3: TGTGCCAGCAGCTTAGGGAGGATTGGTCGGAGGTCCGGGGAGCTGTTTTTT. It is translated as CASSLGRIGRRSGELFF.

The V and J genes are TRBV5-6 and TRBJ2-7, with TRBD2 matching over 9 bases. V was clipped by 4 bases and J by 6 bases; unmatched bases: 8. The CDR3 contains 14 residues. The germline CDR1 and CDR2 sequences are SGHDT and YYEEEE. Here the CDR3 reads CASSTTAGGAEQYF. DNA for the CDR3: TGTGCCAGCAGCACGACAGCGGGGGGCGCCGAGCAGTACTTC.

V is TRBV5-1 and J is TRBJ1-5; no definite D call. Germline assignment: CDR1 SGHRS and CDR2 YFSETQ. With 4 bases removed from V and 6 bases from J, the gap between germline ends came to 11 bases. The CDR3 extends over 13 amino acids. CDR3 DNA: TGCGCCAGCAGCGTAGGAGTCAGTCAGCCCCAGCATTTT. Protein product: CASSVGVSQPQHF.

The chain carries TRBV6-5 and TRBJ1-5; 8 bases are a match to TRBD1. Looked up from germline, CDR1 is MNHEY and CDR2 is SVGAGI. V dropped 7 bases and J dropped 2; count of bases not matched to a gene: 7. The length of the CDR3 is 15 residues. CDR3 amino acids: CASKTGTGGNQPQHF. The DNA of the CDR3 is TGTGCCAGCAAAACGGGGACAGGAGGCAATCAGCCCCAGCATTTT.

This rearrangement joins TRBV10-3 to TRBJ2-1, with 10 nucleotides matching TRBD2. CDR3 length equals 14 residues. Germline lookup yields CDR1 ENHRY and CDR2 SYGVKD. Losses at the gene ends were 10 bases for V and 6 bases for J; bases not matched to a gene: 9. Here the CDR3 reads CATQSGRALNEQFF. In DNA, the CDR3 is TGTGCCACCCAAAGCGGGAGGGCCCTCAATGAGCAGTTCTTC.